This TCR beta chain comes out of a study of T cells after yellow fever vaccination. The CDR3 totals 14 residues. Trimming shortened V by 5 bases and J by 1 base, and 11 bases separated the two germline ends. The germline V gene encodes CDR1 SEHNR and CDR2 FQNEAQ (reference sequence). Ten or more counts support this clonotype. TCRdb itself ran the 5' RACE reads through MiXCR, one entry per CDR3 protein. The data contain about 400,000 distinct CDR3 sequences, 6% to 8% of them singletons. This sequence originates from a man in his thirties or forties who received the YFV17D yellow fever vaccine. The chain joins TRBV7-9 to TRBJ2-5, with D perhaps matching TRBD1 or TRBD2 (5 bases each). The specimen comprised PBMCs, sampled 5 days after the yellow fever booster vaccination. The CDR3 nucleotides read TGTGCCAGCAGCCCCGGGGCTAGCCAAGAGACCCAGTACTTC. Translated, it gives CASSPGASQETQYF.